A single T cell receptor (beta chain) is shown here with its context. What it binds is unknown. This CDR3 has 14 amino acids. CDR1 and CDR2 from the germline V gene are MNHEY and SVGAGI. V was cut by 2 bases and J by 4 bases, with 11 bases left in between. The data originate from a study of T cells in lung cancer brain metastases. Study as a whole: Median interval between primary and brain metastasis specimen acquisition was 300 to 450 days.

Study conclusions and caveats: Most clones were lesion-specific, with limited overlap between paired lesions (Morisita 0.23).

TCRdb's table, derived via immunoSEQ multiplex PCR, lists solely in-frame clones and lacks some. The data show roughly 6,600 clones, 86% seen once. Patients had either synchronous oligometastatic disease or delayed solitary brain metastasis recurrence. Exclusion applied to any patient with a history of multiple malignancies. This receptor was identified in a man in his fifties with non-small cell lung cancer. The specimen was tumor tissue from the primary lung tumor. The J gene is TRBJ1-2, the V gene TRBV6-5; D call uncertain. DNA for the CDR3: TGTGCCAGCAGTTACGGCCTGAGTCCCTATGGCTACACCTTC. Translated: CASSYGLSPYGYTF.